A single sample gave rise to the 2 T cell receptor beta chains below, sequenced in a study of T cell responses to AZD1222 COVID-19 vaccine. Sequencing was performed with immunoSEQ multiplex PCR; in TCRdb, only in-frame clones are kept and a portion is missing. The table records 110,000 to 150,000 clones, 80% to 90% of them present only once. Specimen: peripheral blood, collected on day 0 of AZD1222 vaccination. These receptors were collected from an adult in good health.

V usage is TRBV27 and J usage is TRBJ2-5; D assignment may be TRBD1 or TRBD2 (5 bases each). V was trimmed by 5 bases and J by 5 bases, leaving 21 bases between them. Germline V lookup: CDR1 MNHEY, CDR2 SMNVEV (reference sequence). The CDR3 runs 16 residues. The CDR3 DNA is TGTGCCAGCAGTCCGTCGAAGGGCCTAGGGGAGGAGACCCAGTACTTC. Protein: CASSPSKGLGEETQYF.

The gene calls are TRBV7-9 and TRBJ1-1; D unresolved. V was cut by 5 bases and J by 0 bases, with 10 bases left in between. The length of the CDR3 is 14 residues. Germline V gene data show CDR1 as SEHNR and CDR2 as FQNEAQ (reference sequence). CDR3 sequence reads: CASSPPYVNTEAFF. CDR3 DNA: TGTGCCAGCAGCCCGCCGTATGTGAACACTGAAGCTTTCTTT.